This entry is about one T cell receptor (beta chain). The data stem from a study of T cell responses to AZD1222 COVID-19 vaccine. Generated by immunoSEQ multiplex PCR, the TCRdb table keeps only in-frame clones and is missing some. The top ten hold about 3% of the sample, which has 120,000 or so clones, approximately 90% seen once. CDR3 size: 14 residues. The V end was cut by 4 bases, the J end by 6 bases, with 12 bases between. Per germline, CDR1 KGHDR and CDR2 SFDVKD. The TCR was taken from an adult in good health. Here the sequenced sample was peripheral blood, taken on day 0 of AZD1222 vaccination. The chain joins TRBV24-1 to TRBJ2-1; D is undetermined. CDR3 sequence (DNA): TGTGCCACCAGTGACCTCGGTAGAGCCAATGAGCAGTTCTTC. Translation gives CATSDLGRANEQFF.